These 14 T cell receptor beta chains originate from one sample sequenced in a study of T cells and copy number aberrations in small-cell lung cancer. Data came from immunoSEQ multiplex PCR; TCRdb stores just in-frame clones and leaves some out. The sample holds under 600 clones, around 90% seen once. Sequenced material: normal tissue next to the tumor. These receptors were obtained from a man in his fifties or sixties with small cell lung cancer.

The V and J genes are TRBV19 and TRBJ1-1; 7 nucleotides agree with TRBD1. Germline CDR1 is LNHDA and CDR2 is SQIVND (reference sequence). The CDR3 contains 15 residues. V lost 2 bases to trimming and J lost 4 bases; unmatched junction nucleotides: 7. In nucleotides, the CDR3 is TGTGCCAGTAGTATAAGGGCAGGGGGGAGCACTGAAGCTTTCTTT. Residues: CASSIRAGGSTEAFF. Combining the CDR3 with reference TRBV19 and TRBJ1-1 gives the whole variable domain DGGITQSPKYLFRKEGQNVTLSCEQNLNHDAMYWYRQDPGQGLRLIYYSQIVNDFQKGDIAEGYSVSREKKESFPLTVTSAQKNPTAFYLCASSIRAGGSTEAFFGQGTRLTVV.

The chain uses TRBV11-2 and TRBJ2-7; no clear D. V was clipped by 2 bases and J by 4 bases, with 12 bases between them. Germline CDR1 and CDR2: SGHAT and FQNNGV. The CDR3 consists of 14 residues. The chain's CDR3 is CASSLTLRGYEQYF. CDR3 sequence (DNA): TGTGCCAGCAGCTTAACCCTCCGTGGTTACGAGCAGTACTTC. The whole variable domain, filled in from reference TRBV11-2 and TRBJ2-7, reads EAGVAQSPRYKIIEKRQSVAFWCNPISGHATLYWYQQILGQGPKLLIQFQNNGVVDDSQLPKDRFSAERLKGVDSTLKIQPAKLEDSAVYLCASSLTLRGYEQYFGPGTRLTVT.

On this clone itself: Other DNA sequences of this sample code for an identical CDR3. The chain links TRBV6-5 to TRBJ2-7; D gene uncertain. The CDR3 contains 11 residues. Between the trimmed V and J ends, which lost 7 bases and 8 bases, there was a span of 12 bases. CDR1 MNHEY and CDR2 SVGAGI come from the germline V gene. The CDR3 reads CASKKASKQYF. Here the CDR3 DNA reads TGTGCCAGCAAAAAAGCGTCAAAGCAGTACTTC.

This chain uses TRBV2 with TRBJ2-5; TRBD1 aligns across 7 bases. There are 14 residues in the CDR3. The ends lost 7 bases at V and 4 bases at J; junction bases unmatched: 9. Per germline, CDR1 SNHLY and CDR2 FYNNEI. The CDR3 spells CASTRDSFRETQYF. The CDR3 DNA follows: TGTGCCAGCACGAGGGACAGCTTTCGAGAGACCCAGTACTTC.

This chain links TRBV7-6 with TRBJ2-7, with D uncertain. Germline V gives CDR1 SGHVS, CDR2 FNYEAQ. V was shortened by 2 bases and J by 2 bases, with 7 bases between the two germline ends. The CDR3 runs 13 residues. CDR3 DNA: TGTGCCAGCAGCTTATCGGCAGCCTACGAGCAGTACTTC. Its translation: CASSLSAAYEQYF.

The V call is TRBV10-3, the J call TRBJ1-1; D is unresolved. Trimming shortened V by 4 bases and J by 4 bases, and 10 bases separated the two germline ends. This CDR3 is built from 13 residues. Germline V gene data show CDR1 as ENHRY and CDR2 as SYGVKD. CDR3 nucleotide sequence: TGTGCCATCAGTGTTAACAAACCCACTGAAGCTTTCTTT. This gives the protein CAISVNKPTEAFF.

The chain is built from TRBV7-9 and TRBJ2-7, with D possibly TRBD2 on 6 matching bases. CDR3 length equals 15 residues. V was trimmed by 4 bases and J by 3 bases, leaving 16 bases between them. CDR1 is SEHNR and CDR2 is FQNEAQ in the germline V gene (reference sequence). The CDR3 sequence: CASSSVGGWIYEQYF. CDR3 bases: TGTGCCAGCAGCTCCGTAGGAGGGTGGATCTACGAGCAGTACTTC.

The rearrangement links TRBV6-5 to TRBJ1-1; 8 nucleotides line up with TRBD1. The CDR3 is 13 amino acids. The junction had 2 bases not matched to a gene; V was cut back by 7 bases and J by 1 base. CDR1 and CDR2 (germline): MNHEY, SVGAGI. CDR3 residues: CASTGTGNTEAFF. CDR3 nucleotides: TGTGCCAGCACAGGGACAGGGAACACTGAAGCTTTCTTT.

This sequence joins TRBV9 and TRBJ2-1; 7 nucleotides line up with TRBD2. Germline-derived CDR1 and CDR2 are SGDLS and YYNGEE. The CDR3 covers 17 residues. The V and J ends lost 1 base and 0 bases, in that order; junction bases with no gene match: 7. CDR3 sequence reads: CASSVSRGGSSYNEQFF. The CDR3 nucleotides read TGTGCCAGCAGCGTAAGTCGAGGCGGGAGCTCCTACAATGAGCAGTTCTTC.

This clone has just one count. This likely comes from a read error, as the CDR3 has no conserved phenylalanine or tryptophan at its end. This sequence joins TRBV9 and TRBJ1-6, with 11 nucleotides matching TRBD1. The J segment lost 6 bases and the V segment lost 0 bases, leaving 2 bases of the junction unmatched. The CDR3 loop spans 16 amino acids. Germline V gene sequence: CDR1 SGDLS, CDR2 YYNGEE. For the CDR3, the DNA is TGTGCCAGCAGCGTAGAAGGGACAGGGGGTAATTCACCCCTCCACTCT. This codes for CASSVEGTGGNSPLHS.

This clone was seen only once. Within the sample, other DNA sequences also encode this same CDR3. V gene TRBV5-1 combines with J gene TRBJ2-3; tentatively, D is TRBD2 (5 bases). There are 15 residues in the CDR3. CDR1 and CDR2 (germline): SGHRS, YFSETQ. Trimming left V 2 bases short and J 3 bases short, with 13 bases between. The DNA of the CDR3 is TGCGCCAGCAGCTTATTGAGGGAAAGTACAGATACGCAGTATTTT. Amino acids: CASSLLRESTDTQYF.

The chain carries TRBV7-9 and TRBJ1-1; no reliable D call. The CDR3 extends over 14 amino acids. Looked up from germline, CDR1 is SEHNR and CDR2 is FQNEAQ (reference sequence). Trimming took 5 bases from V and 1 from J, leaving 11 bases between them. The CDR3 DNA reads as TGTGCCAGCAGCCTGGACTCCGAGAACACTGAAGCTTTCTTT. Amino acid sequence: CASSLDSENTEAFF.

This sequence joins TRBV6-5 and TRBJ1-1; 7 bases line up with TRBD1. The CDR3 runs to 12 residues. The V and J ends lost 10 bases and 1 base, in that order; junction bases with no gene match: 3. Germline values: CDR1 MNHEY, CDR2 SVGAGI. CDR3 sequence: CATWTGNTEAFF. CDR3 in DNA: TGTGCCACCTGGACAGGGAACACTGAAGCTTTCTTT.

This clone was picked up a small number of times. This chain connects TRBV9 to TRBJ2-1, with 10 bases that match TRBD2. Trimming cost V 3 bases and J 9 bases; bases outside gene matches: 12. The CDR3 runs 16 residues. Looked up from germline, CDR1 is SGDLS and CDR2 is YYNGEE. The CDR3, as DNA: TGTGCCAGCAGCGCGGAACTAGCGGGACTCTTCGGTGAGCAGTTCTTC. Translation: CASSAELAGLFGEQFF.